This TCR beta chain was sequenced during a study of T-cell reconstitution after alpha-beta-depleted transplantation in children. The study, taken as a whole, reports: Fresh T-cell production supplied most of the T-cell counts and diversity seen one year after transplant. Recipient T cells and thymic progenitors that survived gave rise to the high TCRbeta diversity observed at day 60 in some patients. Several hundred expanded graft clones reportedly supplied alpha-beta T cells about two months after transplant.

Comment on this clonotype: As yet, its antigen is unknown.

Construction of the TCRbeta library involved unique molecular identifiers. Via MiXCR, TCRdb re-called the PCR reads, giving one row per CDR3 protein. Altogether 450,000 to 600,000 distinct CDR3 sequences are present, approximately 13% being singletons, with the ten largest covering 2% to 2.5%. Germline V gene data show CDR1 as MDHEN and CDR2 as SYDVKM. The CDR3 sequence is 14 residues long. V dropped 6 bases and J dropped 0 bases, with 12 bases sitting between them. The chain is built from TRBV28 and TRBJ2-7, with D hard to call. The sequence came from a male patient between 5 and 17 years old who had a stem cell transplant for acute myeloid leukemia, so the T cells may come from the graft donor. The material was PBMCs, mostly from graft donor cells, obtained 360 days after TCRalphabeta/CD19-depleted stem cell transplant. The CDR3 reads CASRGKGSSYEQYF. The DNA for the CDR3 is TGTGCCAGCAGGGGGAAAGGCAGCTCCTACGAGCAGTACTTC.